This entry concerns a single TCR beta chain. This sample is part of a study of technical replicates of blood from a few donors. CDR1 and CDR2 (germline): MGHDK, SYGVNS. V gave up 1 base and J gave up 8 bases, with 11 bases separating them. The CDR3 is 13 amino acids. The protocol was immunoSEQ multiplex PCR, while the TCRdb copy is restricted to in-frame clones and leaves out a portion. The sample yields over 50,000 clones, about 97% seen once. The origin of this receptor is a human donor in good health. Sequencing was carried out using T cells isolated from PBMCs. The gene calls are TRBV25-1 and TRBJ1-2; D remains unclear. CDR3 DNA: TGTGCCAGCAGTGAATCTGGGCTGCGCGGCTACACCTTC. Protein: CASSESGLRGYTF.